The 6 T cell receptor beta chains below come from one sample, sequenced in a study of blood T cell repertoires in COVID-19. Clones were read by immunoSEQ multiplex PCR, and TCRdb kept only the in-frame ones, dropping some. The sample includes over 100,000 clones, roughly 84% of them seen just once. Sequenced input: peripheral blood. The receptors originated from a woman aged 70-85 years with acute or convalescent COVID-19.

In nucleotides, the CDR3 is TGTGCCAGCGCTAGGGGTACGGCCCAGCATTTT. Encoded protein: CASARGTAQHF. The rearrangement uses TRBV2 and TRBJ1-5, with D possibly TRBD1 on 5 matching bases. The V gene's germline CDR1 is SNHLY and CDR2 FYNNEI. This CDR3 has 11 amino acids. V lost 8 bases and J 11 bases, leaving 13 bases between the germline ends.

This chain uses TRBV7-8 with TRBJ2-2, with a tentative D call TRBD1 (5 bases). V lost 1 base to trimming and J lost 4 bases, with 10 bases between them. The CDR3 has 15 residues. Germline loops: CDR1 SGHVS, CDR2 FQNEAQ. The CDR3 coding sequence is TGTGCCAGCAGCTTAGAAGGGGTCGGCACCGGGGAGCTGTTTTTT. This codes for CASSLEGVGTGELFF. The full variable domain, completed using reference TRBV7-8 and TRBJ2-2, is GAGVSQSPRYKVAKRGQDVALRCDPISGHVSLFWYQQALGQGPEFLTYFQNEAQLDKSGLPSDRFFAERPEGSVSTLKIQRTQQEDSAVYLCASSLEGVGTGELFFGEGSRLTVL.

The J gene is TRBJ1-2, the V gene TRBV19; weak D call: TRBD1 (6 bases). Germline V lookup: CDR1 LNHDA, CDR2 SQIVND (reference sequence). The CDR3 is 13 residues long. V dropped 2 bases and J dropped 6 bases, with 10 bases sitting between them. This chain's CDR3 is CASSITGIDGYTF. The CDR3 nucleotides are TGTGCCAGTAGTATAACAGGGATTGATGGCTACACCTTC.

CDR3 sequence reads: CASSQDSTPGQSYEQYF. CDR3 coding DNA: TGCGCCAGCAGCCAAGACAGCACCCCGGGACAGTCCTACGAGCAGTACTTC. The J gene is TRBJ2-7, the V gene TRBV4-1, with 7 bases identical to TRBD1. The CDR3 is made up of 17 amino acids. Germline CDR1 MGHRA, CDR2 YSYEKL. The trim removed 0 bases at V and 1 base at J, leaving 9 bases unmatched.

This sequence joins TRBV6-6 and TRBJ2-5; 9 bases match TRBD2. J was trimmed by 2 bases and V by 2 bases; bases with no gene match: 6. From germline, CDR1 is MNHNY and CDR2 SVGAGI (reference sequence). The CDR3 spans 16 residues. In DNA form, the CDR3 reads TGTGCCAGCAGTTACGGGGTAGCGGGGGAACAAGAGACCCAGTACTTC. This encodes CASSYGVAGEQETQYF.

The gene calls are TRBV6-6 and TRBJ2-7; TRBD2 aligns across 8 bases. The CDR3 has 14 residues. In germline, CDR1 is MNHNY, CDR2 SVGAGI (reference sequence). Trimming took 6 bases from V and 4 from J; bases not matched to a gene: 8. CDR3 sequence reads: CASSPSGGVYEQYF. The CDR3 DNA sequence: TGTGCCAGCAGCCCATCGGGAGGGGTTTACGAGCAGTACTTC.